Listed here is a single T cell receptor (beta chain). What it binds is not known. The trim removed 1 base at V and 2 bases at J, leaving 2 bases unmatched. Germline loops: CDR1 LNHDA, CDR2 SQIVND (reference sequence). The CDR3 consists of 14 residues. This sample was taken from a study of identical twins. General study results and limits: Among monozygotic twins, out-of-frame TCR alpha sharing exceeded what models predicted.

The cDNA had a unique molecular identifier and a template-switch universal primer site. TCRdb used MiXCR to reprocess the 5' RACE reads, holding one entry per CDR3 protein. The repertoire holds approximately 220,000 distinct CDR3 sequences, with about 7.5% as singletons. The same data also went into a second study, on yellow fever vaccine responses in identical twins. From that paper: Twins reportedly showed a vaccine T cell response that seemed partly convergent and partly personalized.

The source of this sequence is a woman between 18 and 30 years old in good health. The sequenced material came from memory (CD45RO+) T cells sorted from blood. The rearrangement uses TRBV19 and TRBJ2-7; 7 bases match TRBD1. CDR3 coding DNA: TGTGCCAGTAGTATAGGAACAGGGGCCTACGAGCAGTACTTC. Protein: CASSIGTGAYEQYF.